This is a list of T cell receptor beta chains from one sample in a study of T cell responses to AZD1222 COVID-19 vaccine. TCRdb's copy holds only in-frame clones and misses some; the assay was immunoSEQ multiplex PCR. Of about 140,000 clones listed, more than 80% are singletons. The sequenced sample was peripheral blood, obtained on day 0 of AZD1222 vaccination. These receptors were obtained from an adult in good health. CDR3s include the opening cysteine and the closing phenylalanine or tryptophan. Fields, in order: clone size, V gene, D gene, J gene, CDR3 DNA, CDR3 protein. The D gene is left open where the match is weak. Size is stated for part of the rows, as once, few or many counts, or as a class when the clone is expanded.

clone_size: few
v_call: TRBV13
d_call: .
j_call: TRBJ2-5
cdr3_nt: TGTGCCAGCAGCTTGGGGGGGCGCGAAGAGACCCAGTACTTC
cdr3_aa: CASSLGGREETQYF

clone_size: .
v_call: TRBV9
d_call: .
j_call: TRBJ2-1
cdr3_nt: TGTGCCAGCAGCTACGCCAGGGCGGGCAATGAGCAGTTCTTC
cdr3_aa: CASSYARAGNEQFF

clone_size: .
v_call: TRBV25-1
d_call: .
j_call: TRBJ2-6
cdr3_nt: TGTGCCAGCAGTGGAAGAAACTCTGGGGCCAACGTCCTGACTTTC
cdr3_aa: CASSGRNSGANVLTF

clone_size: .
v_call: TRBV2
d_call: .
j_call: TRBJ2-7
cdr3_nt: TGTGCCAGCAGTCCACCAGCATGGCGGGACTCCTACGAGCAGTACTTC
cdr3_aa: CASSPPAWRDSYEQYF

clone_size: .
v_call: TRBV4-3
d_call: .
j_call: TRBJ2-1
cdr3_nt: TGCGCCAGCAGCTTCCGGGACTCTGATAATGAGCAGTTCTTC
cdr3_aa: CASSFRDSDNEQFF

clone_size: few
v_call: TRBV6-2/TRBV6-3
d_call: .
j_call: TRBJ1-4
cdr3_nt: TGTGCCAGCAGTTATGGAGGGGAGAATGAAAAACTGTTTTTT
cdr3_aa: CASSYGGENEKLFF

clone_size: .
v_call: TRBV12-3/TRBV12-4
d_call: .
j_call: TRBJ1-2
cdr3_nt: TGTGCCAGCAGTTTAGCGCTGGATGGCTACACCTTC
cdr3_aa: CASSLALDGYTF

clone_size: .
v_call: TRBV11-2
d_call: TRBD2
j_call: TRBJ2-1
cdr3_nt: TGTGCCAGCAGGGGACTAGCGGGATCTCGGGACCATGAGCAGTTCTTC
cdr3_aa: CASRGLAGSRDHEQFF

clone_size: .
v_call: TRBV18
d_call: .
j_call: TRBJ1-1
cdr3_nt: TGTGCCAGCTCACCATCGGGTATGAACACTGAAGCTTTCTTT
cdr3_aa: CASSPSGMNTEAFF

clone_size: .
v_call: TRBV19
d_call: .
j_call: TRBJ1-6
cdr3_nt: TGTGCCAGTAGTAGGGACACCCGGGATTCACCCCTCCACTTT
cdr3_aa: CASSRDTRDSPLHF

clone_size: .
v_call: TRBV27
d_call: .
j_call: TRBJ2-1
cdr3_nt: TGTGCCAGCAGTTTCCAGGGGATGAAATACAATGAGCAGTTCTTC
cdr3_aa: CASSFQGMKYNEQFF

clone_size: .
v_call: TRBV6-2/TRBV6-3
d_call: TRBD2
j_call: TRBJ2-7
cdr3_nt: TGTGCCAGCAGTTACATCCCGCGGGGGGGTATTGGCGAGCAGTACTTC
cdr3_aa: CASSYIPRGGIGEQYF

clone_size: once
v_call: TRBV14
d_call: .
j_call: TRBJ1-1
cdr3_nt: TGTGCCAGCAGCCACGGGAGAGGGACTGAAGCTTTCTTT
cdr3_aa: CASSHGRGTEAFF

clone_size: .
v_call: TRBV5-6
d_call: .
j_call: TRBJ2-3
cdr3_nt: TGTGCCAGCAGCTTCCTACCCTCTAGCACAGATACGCAGTATTTT
cdr3_aa: CASSFLPSSTDTQYF

clone_size: .
v_call: TRBV9
d_call: .
j_call: TRBJ2-2
cdr3_nt: TGTGCCAGCAGCCCCAGCTGGGGGGTCAACACCGGGGAGCTGTTTTTT
cdr3_aa: CASSPSWGVNTGELFF

clone_size: .
v_call: TRBV3-1/TRBV3-2
d_call: .
j_call: TRBJ2-3
cdr3_nt: TGTGCCAGCAGCCAAGCGTACGGCGCGGATACGCAGTATTTT
cdr3_aa: CASSQAYGADTQYF

clone_size: few
v_call: TRBV30
d_call: .
j_call: TRBJ1-6
cdr3_nt: TGTGCCTGGAGTCGGGTCTCACTCTTAGGACAGAACAGCTCCTATAATTCACCCCTCCACTTT
cdr3_aa: CAWSRVSLLGQNSSYNSPLHF

clone_size: .
v_call: TRBV4-3
d_call: TRBD2
j_call: TRBJ2-4
cdr3_nt: TGCGCCAGCAGCCAAGATAATGGGGGACTAGCAAACATTCAGTACTTC
cdr3_aa: CASSQDNGGLANIQYF

clone_size: .
v_call: TRBV5-4
d_call: .
j_call: TRBJ2-5
cdr3_nt: TGTGCCAGCAGCTTGCTTCATAGCGGACAAGAGACCCAGTACTTC
cdr3_aa: CASSLLHSGQETQYF

clone_size: once
v_call: TRBV15
d_call: .
j_call: TRBJ1-6
cdr3_nt: TGTGCCACCAGCCCCCTGGCTGGAAATAATTCACCCCTCCACTTT
cdr3_aa: CATSPLAGNNSPLHF

clone_size: .
v_call: TRBV2
d_call: TRBD1
j_call: TRBJ2-2
cdr3_nt: TGTGCCAGTCTAGGGGGCGCGGTAGCCGGGGAGCTGTTTTTT
cdr3_aa: CASLGGAVAGELFF

clone_size: .
v_call: TRBV28
d_call: TRBD1
j_call: TRBJ1-2
cdr3_nt: TGTGCCAGCAGTTTGGTCAGGGGGGGCTATGGCTACACCTTC
cdr3_aa: CASSLVRGGYGYTF

clone_size: .
v_call: TRBV18
d_call: TRBD1
j_call: TRBJ2-4
cdr3_nt: TGTGCCAGCTCACCTCTTAGTTCTGACAGGGCAAACATTCAGTACTTC
cdr3_aa: CASSPLSSDRANIQYF

clone_size: .
v_call: TRBV29-1
d_call: TRBD1
j_call: TRBJ1-3
cdr3_nt: TGCAGCGTTGGGGGACAGGGACTCTCTGGAAACACCATATATTTT
cdr3_aa: CSVGGQGLSGNTIYF

clone_size: .
v_call: TRBV6-5
d_call: .
j_call: TRBJ2-7
cdr3_nt: TGTGCCAGCAGTTACTCGAGGGGCCACTCCTACGAGCAGTACTTC
cdr3_aa: CASSYSRGHSYEQYF

clone_size: .
v_call: TRBV4-2
d_call: .
j_call: TRBJ1-1
cdr3_nt: TGTGCCAGCAGCCAAGTCCCATTGAACACTGAAGCTTTCTTT
cdr3_aa: CASSQVPLNTEAFF

clone_size: .
v_call: TRBV7-2
d_call: .
j_call: TRBJ1-2
cdr3_nt: TGTGCCAGCAGCCCACTCAGGGAGTCCTATGGCTACACCTTC
cdr3_aa: CASSPLRESYGYTF

clone_size: .
v_call: TRBV5-4
d_call: .
j_call: TRBJ2-7
cdr3_nt: TGTGCCAGCAGCCGTCCCGGGACTGCAACCTACGAGCAGTACTTC
cdr3_aa: CASSRPGTATYEQYF

clone_size: .
v_call: TRBV5-1
d_call: TRBD2
j_call: TRBJ2-5
cdr3_nt: TGCGCCAGCAGCTGGGGACTAGCGGGAGGGGGAGAGACCCAGTACTTC
cdr3_aa: CASSWGLAGGGETQYF

clone_size: .
v_call: TRBV4-2
d_call: TRBD2
j_call: TRBJ2-1
cdr3_nt: TGTGCCAGCAGCCAAGCGGGACTAGCGGGGGGCACGGCTCGGAATGAGCAGTTCTTC
cdr3_aa: CASSQAGLAGGTARNEQFF

clone_size: .
v_call: TRBV6-5
d_call: TRBD1
j_call: TRBJ1-1
cdr3_nt: TGTGCCAGCAGAAGGACAGGGGGCGAATCGGCGAAGGCTTTCTTT
cdr3_aa: CASRRTGGESAKAFF

clone_size: .
v_call: TRBV9
d_call: .
j_call: TRBJ1-1
cdr3_nt: TGTGCCAGCAGCGTAGCCCCCTTCGGCAACACTGAAGCTTTCTTT
cdr3_aa: CASSVAPFGNTEAFF

clone_size: .
v_call: TRBV5-1
d_call: .
j_call: TRBJ1-2
cdr3_nt: TGCGCCAGCAGTGCTGCCCCAGGGGAATATGGCTACACCTTC
cdr3_aa: CASSAAPGEYGYTF

clone_size: .
v_call: TRBV5-4
d_call: .
j_call: TRBJ1-4
cdr3_nt: TGTGCCAGCAGCCTGGGGGGGGATAATGAAAAACTGTTTTTT
cdr3_aa: CASSLGGDNEKLFF

clone_size: .
v_call: TRBV2
d_call: TRBD1
j_call: TRBJ1-5
cdr3_nt: TGTGCCAGCAGCATGGACAGGTACCCCAATCAGCCCCAGCATTTT
cdr3_aa: CASSMDRYPNQPQHF

clone_size: .
v_call: TRBV12-3/TRBV12-4
d_call: .
j_call: TRBJ1-1
cdr3_nt: TGTGCCAGCAGTCACACGGGGGTCACTGAAGCTTTCTTT
cdr3_aa: CASSHTGVTEAFF

clone_size: once
v_call: TRBV9
d_call: .
j_call: TRBJ1-2
cdr3_nt: TGTGCCAGCAGCGTGGAAGCAGGACTCAGGAAATCTAACTATGGCTACACCTTC
cdr3_aa: CASSVEAGLRKSNYGYTF

clone_size: .
v_call: TRBV7-9
d_call: .
j_call: TRBJ2-5
cdr3_nt: TGTGCCAGCAGCTTAAGTGCGGAGACCCAGTACTTC
cdr3_aa: CASSLSAETQYF

clone_size: .
v_call: TRBV18
d_call: TRBD1
j_call: TRBJ1-5
cdr3_nt: TGTGCCAGCTCACAAGCGTCAGGGGGCGGCAATCAGCCCCAGCATTTT
cdr3_aa: CASSQASGGGNQPQHF

clone_size: .
v_call: TRBV29-1
d_call: TRBD2
j_call: TRBJ2-3
cdr3_nt: TGCAGCGTTGACGGGAGGGACGGCGATACGCAGTATTTT
cdr3_aa: CSVDGRDGDTQYF

clone_size: .
v_call: TRBV30
d_call: .
j_call: TRBJ1-4
cdr3_nt: TGTGCCTGGAGTGTAAGCTACAGGGCGGGTGAAAAACTGTTTTTT
cdr3_aa: CAWSVSYRAGEKLFF

clone_size: once
v_call: TRBV6-5
d_call: TRBD1
j_call: TRBJ2-7
cdr3_nt: TGTGCCAGCAGTTCGGGACAGGGGGACGAGCAGTACTTC
cdr3_aa: CASSSGQGDEQYF

clone_size: .
v_call: TRBV29-1
d_call: .
j_call: TRBJ1-4
cdr3_nt: TGCAGCGTTGAACAGGGGATAGGTGAAAAACTGTTTTTT
cdr3_aa: CSVEQGIGEKLFF

clone_size: .
v_call: TRBV3-1/TRBV3-2
d_call: .
j_call: TRBJ1-1
cdr3_nt: TGTGCCAGCAGCCGAGGGGTCTCGCAGATGACTGAAGCTTTCTTT
cdr3_aa: CASSRGVSQMTEAFF

clone_size: .
v_call: TRBV6-2/TRBV6-3
d_call: .
j_call: TRBJ2-1
cdr3_nt: TGTGCCAGCAGTCACGGGCCCAAGGAGTTCTTC
cdr3_aa: CASSHGPKEFF

clone_size: .
v_call: TRBV7-9
d_call: .
j_call: TRBJ1-5
cdr3_nt: TGTGCCAGCAGCCAGGGAGTCGGGGGCAATCAGCCCCAGCATTTT
cdr3_aa: CASSQGVGGNQPQHF

clone_size: few
v_call: TRBV3-1/TRBV3-2
d_call: TRBD1
j_call: TRBJ1-2
cdr3_nt: TGTGCCAGCAGCCCTCTGGACAGGGGGCTTGACGCTAACTATGGCTACACCTTC
cdr3_aa: CASSPLDRGLDANYGYTF

clone_size: .
v_call: TRBV7-6
d_call: TRBD2
j_call: TRBJ2-1
cdr3_nt: TGTGCCAGCAGCCCATTACCAAGGGAGGGATATCCGGTACCTAATGAGCAGTTCTTC
cdr3_aa: CASSPLPREGYPVPNEQFF

clone_size: few
v_call: TRBV27
d_call: .
j_call: TRBJ1-2
cdr3_nt: TGTGCCAGCAGTGCCCAATCTGCAGCTCGCTATGGCTACACCTTC
cdr3_aa: CASSAQSAARYGYTF

clone_size: .
v_call: TRBV7-9
d_call: TRBD2
j_call: TRBJ2-3
cdr3_nt: TGTGCCAGCACTCGGACTAGCGGGGGATCAGATACGCAGTATTTT
cdr3_aa: CASTRTSGGSDTQYF

clone_size: .
v_call: TRBV6-2/TRBV6-3
d_call: .
j_call: TRBJ1-2
cdr3_nt: TGTGCCAGCAGTCCCCCCGGACAGTTTTATGGCTACACCTTC
cdr3_aa: CASSPPGQFYGYTF

clone_size: .
v_call: TRBV7-8
d_call: .
j_call: TRBJ1-3
cdr3_nt: TGTGCCAGCAGCTTTGAGACTTTTGGGGGAAACACCATATATTTT
cdr3_aa: CASSFETFGGNTIYF

clone_size: .
v_call: TRBV10-3
d_call: .
j_call: TRBJ1-1
cdr3_nt: TGTGCCATCAAAGGGGGGTTGAACACTGAAGCTTTCTTT
cdr3_aa: CAIKGGLNTEAFF

clone_size: .
v_call: TRBV15
d_call: .
j_call: TRBJ1-1
cdr3_nt: TGTGCCACCAGCAGAGATGCCACTGAAGCTTTCTTT
cdr3_aa: CATSRDATEAFF